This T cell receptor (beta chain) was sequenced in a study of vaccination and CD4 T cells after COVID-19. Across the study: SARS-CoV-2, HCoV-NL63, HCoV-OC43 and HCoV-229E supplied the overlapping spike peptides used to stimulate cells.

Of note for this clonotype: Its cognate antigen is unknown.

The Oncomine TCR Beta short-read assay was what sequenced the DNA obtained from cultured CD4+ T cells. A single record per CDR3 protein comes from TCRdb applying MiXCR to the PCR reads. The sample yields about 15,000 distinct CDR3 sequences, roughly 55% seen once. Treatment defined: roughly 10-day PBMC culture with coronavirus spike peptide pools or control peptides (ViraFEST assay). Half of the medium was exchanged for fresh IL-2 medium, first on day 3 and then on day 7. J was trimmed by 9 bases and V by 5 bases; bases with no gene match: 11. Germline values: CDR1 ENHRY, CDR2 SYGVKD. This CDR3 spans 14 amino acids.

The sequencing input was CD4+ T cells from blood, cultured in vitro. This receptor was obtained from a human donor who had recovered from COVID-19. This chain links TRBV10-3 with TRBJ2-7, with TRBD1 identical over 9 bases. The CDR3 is CAISPTGGVNLQYF. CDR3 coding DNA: TGTGCCATCAGTCCCACAGGGGGCGTTAACTTGCAGTACTTC.